These 25 T cell receptor beta chains were all obtained from the same sample, sequenced in a study of T cell repertoires in cytomegalovirus infection. Each CDR3 protein gets one entry after TCRdb re-called the reads with MiXCR. Counted here are fewer than 150,000 distinct CDR3 sequences, 30% occurring once; the ten biggest clones make up around two fifths. No antigens are known for them. The sequences come from CD8+ T cells from cultured PBMCs, collected from culture after CMV antigen stimulation. The receptors shown here come from a human donor in good health (CMV status not recorded). Some clones in this sample may be carry-over from other donors' samples.

The CDR3, as DNA: TGCAGTGCTAGTGTAGGAAGAACCGGGGAGCTGTTTTTT. Amino acids: CSASVGRTGELFF. The V gene is TRBV20-1, the J gene TRBJ2-2; unclear D gene. Looked up from germline, CDR1 is DFQATT and CDR2 is SNEGSKA (reference sequence). V was shortened by 3 bases and J by 5 bases, with 10 bases between the two germline ends. The CDR3 sequence is 13 residues long.

The rearrangement links TRBV25-1 to TRBJ2-1, with 10 bases that match TRBD2. Germline V lookup: CDR1 MGHDK, CDR2 SYGVNS. Trimming removed 4 bases from V and 6 bases from J; junction bases left unmatched: 18. This CDR3 is 19 amino acids long. The CDR3 loop is CASSGPKRASGGTGNEQFF. The CDR3 nucleotides read TGTGCCAGCAGTGGTCCTAAACGGGCTAGCGGGGGCACGGGCAATGAGCAGTTCTTC.

The genes are TRBV7-8 and TRBJ2-7; 12 positions match TRBD1. The trim removed 5 bases at V and 11 bases at J, leaving 7 bases unmatched. CDR1 is SGHVS and CDR2 is FQNEAQ in the germline V gene. This CDR3 region has 13 residues. The CDR3 here is CASSGTGTGGEYF. The CDR3 nucleotides read TGTGCCAGCAGCGGAACCGGGACAGGGGGCGAGTACTTC.

V gene TRBV14 combines with J gene TRBJ1-3; no reliable D call. Germline V lookup: CDR1 SGHDN, CDR2 FVKESK. V was pared by 0 bases and J by 4 bases, with 16 bases between. The CDR3 covers 17 residues. The CDR3 reads CASSQELSAFWGNTIYF. For the CDR3, the DNA is TGTGCCAGCAGCCAAGAACTCAGCGCCTTCTGGGGAAACACCATATATTTT.

This clonotype was seen more than once but under ten times. The rearrangement joins TRBV27 to TRBJ2-7; D is ambiguous. V shed 2 bases and J shed 12 bases, with 11 bases lying between them. Germline V gene sequence: CDR1 MNHEY, CDR2 SMNVEV (reference sequence). The CDR3 consists of 11 residues. CDR3: CASSLLGRRYF. CDR3 nucleotides: TGTGCCAGCAGTTTACTAGGCCGTCGGTACTTC.

This clonotype has only a few counts. The chain couples TRBV12-5 to TRBJ2-4; 8 nucleotides agree with TRBD1. V gave up 7 bases and J gave up 6 bases; unmatched junction bases: 8. There are 14 residues in the CDR3. Germline-derived CDR1 and CDR2 are LGHNT and FRNRAP. The CDR3 DNA is TGTGCTAGTGCACCAGGGGGCGGAGGAAACATTCAGTACTTC. Its translation is CASAPGGGGNIQYF.

This clonotype was detected only a few times. The gene calls are TRBV11-3 and TRBJ2-5, with D possibly matching TRBD1 (5 bases). This CDR3 has 14 residues. The V and J ends lost 1 base and 3 bases respectively, with 9 bases between them. CDR1 and CDR2 from the germline V gene are SGHNT and YENEEA. The CDR3 reads CASSLGRAEETQYF. CDR3 sequence (DNA): TGTGCCAGCAGCTTAGGCAGGGCCGAAGAGACCCAGTACTTC.

This clonotype was observed a handful of times. This chain links TRBV4-1 with TRBJ1-3; a possible D gene is TRBD1 (6 bases). The CDR3 contains 14 residues. Per the germline V gene, CDR1 is MGHRA and CDR2 is YSYEKL. V was pared by 5 bases and J by 4 bases, with 12 bases between. The CDR3 here is CASSLRGLGNTIYF. For the CDR3, the DNA is TGCGCCAGCAGCTTAAGGGGGTTGGGAAACACCATATATTTT.

This clonotype occurred many times. The J gene is TRBJ2-1, the V gene TRBV7-2; 9 nucleotides match TRBD1. V lost 4 bases and J lost 5; bases outside the gene matches: 3. Germline CDR1 and CDR2: SGHTA and FQGNSA. The CDR3 totals 14 residues. The CDR3 DNA reads as TGTGCCAGCAGCTCGACAGGGGGAAACAATGAGCAGTTCTTC. It specifies CASSSTGGNNEQFF.

The chain recombines TRBV7-4 with TRBJ2-3; D not resolved. Trimming took 2 bases from V and 6 from J, leaving 12 bases between them. CDR3 size: 14 residues. Germline V CDR1 and CDR2: SGHVT, SQSDAQ. The CDR3 nucleotides read TGTGCCAGCAGCTTAAAGGTTGGGCGGGATACGCAGTATTTT. It is translated as CASSLKVGRDTQYF.

J is TRBJ2-1 and V is TRBV7-9; D is unresolved. The ends were cut back, 3 bases at V and 0 bases at J, with 15 bases in the middle. The CDR3 runs to 17 residues. Germline lookup yields CDR1 SEHNR and CDR2 FQNEAQ (reference sequence). Here the CDR3 DNA reads TGTGCCAGCAGCTTCATCGAGGCAGTGAGCTCCTACAATGAGCAGTTCTTC. This codes for CASSFIEAVSSYNEQFF.

This chain links TRBV7-4 with TRBJ1-1; no clear D. CDR1 is SGHVT and CDR2 is SQSDAQ in the germline V gene. The V end lost 5 bases, the J end lost 7 bases, and 5 bases lay between the germline ends. The CDR3 extends over 10 amino acids. The chain's CDR3 is CASSGFEAFF. DNA of the CDR3: TGTGCCAGCAGCGGCTTTGAAGCTTTCTTT.

The chain employs TRBV6-2 or TRBV6-3 and TRBJ1-1, with D perhaps matching TRBD1 (6 bases). The V gene lost 6 bases and the J gene lost 2 bases, with 19 bases spanning the gap. CDR1 and CDR2 (germline): MNHEY, SVGEGT. CDR3 length: 16 amino acids. CDR3 DNA: TGTGCCAGCAGGATCATAGCGGGGGCGGGTAACACTGAAGCTTTCTTT. Translation gives CASRIIAGAGNTEAFF.

V is TRBV6-5 and J is TRBJ2-5; either TRBD1 or TRBD2 may fit D (6 bases each). The V gene lost 2 bases and the J gene lost 4 bases, with 11 bases spanning the gap. Per germline, CDR1 MNHEY and CDR2 SVGAGI. The CDR3 loop spans 14 amino acids. As DNA, the CDR3 is TGTGCCAGCAGTTACGACGGGGGCCCAGAGACCCAGTACTTC. Translation: CASSYDGGPETQYF.

This clonotype appeared a few times. The gene calls are TRBV7-9 and TRBJ1-5; TRBD1 might be the D (5 bases). Germline assignment: CDR1 SEHNR and CDR2 FQNEAQ (reference sequence). The CDR3 sequence is 16 residues long. V lost 5 bases, J lost 1 base, and 15 bases lay in between. CDR3 region: CASSPISWGSNQPQHF. The CDR3 nucleotides are TGTGCCAGCAGCCCTATCAGCTGGGGGAGCAATCAGCCCCAGCATTTT.

This clonotype was recorded a few times. The chain couples TRBV27 to TRBJ2-7; D not certain. V lost 0 bases and J 5 bases, leaving 8 bases between the germline ends. Germline V gene data show CDR1 as MNHEY and CDR2 as SMNVEV (reference sequence). The CDR3 has 13 amino acids. The DNA of the CDR3 is TGTGCCAGCAGTTTATCGGCCAGGAACGAGCAGTACTTC. This sequence encodes CASSLSARNEQYF.

The rearrangement uses TRBV7-9 and TRBJ2-5, with 10 bases that match TRBD1. Germline CDR1 SEHNR, CDR2 FQNEAQ (reference sequence). The CDR3 runs to 14 residues. V shed 4 bases, J shed 4 bases, and the junction held 3 bases outside the gene matches. The CDR3 loop reads CASSYGQGGETQYF. The CDR3 nucleotides are TGTGCCAGCAGCTACGGACAGGGGGGAGAGACCCAGTACTTC.

In the case of this clonotype: This sequence may be a read error, since a much larger clone differs from it by one base. The chain has TRBV2 and TRBJ2-7; 8 nucleotides match TRBD2. The ends lost 10 bases at V and 5 bases at J; junction bases unmatched: 7. Looked up from germline, CDR1 is SNHLY and CDR2 is FYNNEI. The CDR3 loop spans 12 amino acids. The CDR3: CATNGGGNEQYF. CDR3 nucleotide sequence: TGTGCCACAAACGGGGGGGGAAACGAGCAGTACTTC. The variable domain in full, completed from reference TRBV2 and TRBJ2-7, reads EPEVTQTPSHQVTQMGQEVILRCVPISNHLYFYWYRQILGQKVEFLVSFYNNEISEKSEIFDDQFSVERPDGSNFTLKIRSTKLEDSAMYFCATNGGGNEQYFGPGTRLTVT.

There are a few counts of this clonotype. The rearrangement links TRBV6-5 to TRBJ2-7; TRBD1 agrees at 7 bases. Germline lookup yields CDR1 MNHEY and CDR2 SVGAGI. J lost 0 bases, V lost 6 bases, and 5 bases had no gene match. The CDR3 is made up of 14 amino acids. The CDR3 DNA is TGTGCCAGCAGGGGTCGGGACAGCTCCTACGAGCAGTACTTC. Its protein product is CASRGRDSSYEQYF.

This clonotype has a handful of counts. One end of the junction does not line up with germline, which may come from a read error. CDR3 protein: CASRGSGGRVGGELFF. The CDR3 DNA reads TGTGCCAGCAGAGGAAGCGGGGGCAGGGTAGGCGGGGAGCTGTTTTTT. The genes are TRBV4-1 and TRBJ2-2; TRBD2 agrees at 8 bases. Germline lookup yields CDR1 MGHRA and CDR2 YSYEKL. CDR3 length: 16 amino acids.

At least ten counts were recorded for this clonotype. This chain connects TRBV7-6 to TRBJ1-2, with 7 positions matching TRBD1. The junction had 24 bases not matched to a gene; V was cut back by 5 bases and J by 6 bases. The CDR3 totals 19 residues. Germline CDR1 SGHVS, CDR2 FNYEAQ. The CDR3: CASSLASHNRGQAWDGYTF. The CDR3 nucleotides are TGTGCCAGCAGCCTTGCGTCTCATAACCGTGGACAGGCCTGGGATGGCTACACCTTC.

This clonotype appeared a few times. The chain recombines TRBV7-6 with TRBJ2-7; TRBD1 is a possible D gene (6 bases). V lost 5 bases and J lost 8, with 22 bases in between. The V gene's germline CDR1 is SGHVS and CDR2 FNYEAQ. The CDR3 spans 15 residues. CDR3 DNA: TGTGCCAGCAGCCCTAGTATGGGGGCCTTTACGAAGCAGTACTTC. This translates into CASSPSMGAFTKQYF. Full variable domain (outside the CDR3, taken from reference TRBV7-6 and TRBJ2-7): GAGVSQSPRYKVTKRGQDVALRCDPISGHVSLYWYRQALGQGPEFLTYFNYEAQQDKSGLPNDRFSAERPEGSISTLTIQRTEQRDSAMYRCASSPSMGAFTKQYFGPGTRLTVT.

The chain's CDR3 is CASSSQAGESYNEQFF. CDR3 nucleotides: TGTGCCAGCAGCTCACAAGCGGGGGAATCCTACAATGAGCAGTTCTTC. This chain links TRBV7-3 with TRBJ2-1; 8 bases are a match to TRBD2. The V gene's germline CDR1 is SGHTA and CDR2 FQGTGA. This CDR3 region has 16 residues. With 4 bases clipped from V and 1 base from J, the junction kept 6 bases outside the gene matches.

There are a few counts of this clonotype. The chain carries TRBV7-2 and TRBJ2-1, with D perhaps TRBD2 (5 bases). Germline loops: CDR1 SGHTA, CDR2 FQGNSA. Trimming pared 5 bases from V and 7 bases from J, leaving 18 bases between. The CDR3 length is 15 residues. Here the CDR3 reads CASSPAGLPGNEQFF. CDR3 DNA: TGTGCCAGCAGCCCGGCGGGCCTCCCGGGGAATGAGCAGTTCTTC.

The J gene is TRBJ2-3, the V gene TRBV6-8, with D perhaps TRBD1 (6 bases). The CDR3 spans 16 residues. V was pared by 6 bases and J by 0 bases, with 16 bases between. Germline values: CDR1 MNHGY, CDR2 SAAAGT. The CDR3 DNA reads as TGTGCCAGCAGCCCCCCAGGGGAGAGAAGCACAGATACGCAGTATTTT. Translating gives CASSPPGERSTDTQYF.